Sequencing of this T cell receptor (beta chain) was carried out in a study of post-analysis software for immune sequencing data. Study as a whole: In terms of disease course, relapsing-remitting, secondary progressive and progressive-relapsing multiple sclerosis were included. Overall study results and limits: Versus controls, multiple sclerosis patients showed significantly lower diversity (normalized Chao1). The authors found that F measure strongly co-clustered same-batch samples. Compared with controls, patients had more of 4 to 6 TRBV segments, including TRBV5-6, TRBV5-1 and TRBV20-1.

Libraries were made from TCR beta cDNA, and they carried unique molecular identifiers. TCRdb re-called the PCR reads through MiXCR, storing one row per CDR3 protein. The sample has about 500,000 distinct CDR3 sequences; nearly 45% are singletons. The CDR3 contains 17 residues. The V gene lost 0 bases and the J gene lost 0 bases, with 13 bases spanning the gap. Germline CDR1 and CDR2: SGHTA and FQGNSA. About this clonotype itself: Its antigen is still unknown.

Sequencing input: blood. The chain uses TRBV7-2 and TRBJ2-3; tentatively, D is TRBD2 (6 bases). The sequence derives from a girl aged 10 to 17 with multiple sclerosis. CDR3 nucleotide sequence: TGTGCCAGCAGCTTAGCCAGATCAGGGACTAGCACAGATACGCAGTATTTT. It codes for CASSLARSGTSTDTQYF.